The TCR beta chain under discussion was sequenced for a study of human T cells and chemical hapten exposure. This clonotype was counted ten times or more. CDR3 length: 15 residues. The V end lost 0 bases, the J end lost 3 bases, and 12 bases lay between the germline ends. Per germline, CDR1 LGHNA and CDR2 YSLEER. TCRdb reprocessed the RACE reads via MiXCR and lists one record per CDR3 protein. Counted here are approximately 350,000 distinct CDR3 sequences, around 7% occurring once; the ten biggest clones make up about 8%. Time point in this sample: patch test 1, 2 weeks after DPC sensitization. Described treatment: therapeutic diphenylcyclopropenone sensitization with weekly scalp DPC.

The specimen was whole blood, collected in connection with sensitization to the hapten diphenylcyclopropenone (DPC). This sequence joins TRBV4-3 and TRBJ2-7; D might be TRBD1 (7 bases). This clonotype was sampled from a woman aged 18-29 years with alopecia areata. Some clones in this sample may be carry-over from other donors' samples. The CDR3 DNA is TGCGCCAGCAGCCAAGATAGGCAGGGGGGCTACGAGCAGTACTTC. Translating gives CASSQDRQGGYEQYF.